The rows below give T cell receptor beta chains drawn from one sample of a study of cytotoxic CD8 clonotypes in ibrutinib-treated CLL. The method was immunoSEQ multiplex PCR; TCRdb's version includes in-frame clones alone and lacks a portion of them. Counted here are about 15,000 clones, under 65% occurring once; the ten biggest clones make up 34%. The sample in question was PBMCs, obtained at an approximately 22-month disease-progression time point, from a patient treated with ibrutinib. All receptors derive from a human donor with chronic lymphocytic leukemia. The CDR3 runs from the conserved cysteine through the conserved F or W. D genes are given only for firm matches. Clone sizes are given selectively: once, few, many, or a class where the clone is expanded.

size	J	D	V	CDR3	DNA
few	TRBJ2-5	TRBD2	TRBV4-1	CASSQDRGAQYF	TGCGCCAGCAGCCAAGATCGGGGGGCCCAGTACTTC
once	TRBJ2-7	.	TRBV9	CASSPRQVSPYEQYF	TGTGCCAGCAGCCCCCGGCAAGTATCGCCCTACGAGCAGTACTTC
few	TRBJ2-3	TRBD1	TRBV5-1	CASSPGQSDTQYF	TGCGCCAGCAGCCCGGGACAGTCTGATACGCAGTATTTT
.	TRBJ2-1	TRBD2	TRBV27	CASSFGAGGVDEQFF	TGTGCCAGCAGTTTCGGGGCGGGGGGCGTCGATGAGCAGTTCTTC
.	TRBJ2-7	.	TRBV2	CASRRPGASYEQYF	TGTGCCAGCAGGCGACCGGGGGCCTCCTACGAGCAGTACTTC
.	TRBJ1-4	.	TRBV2	CASRGITNEKLFF	TGTGCCAGCAGGGGTATAACTAATGAAAAACTGTTTTTT
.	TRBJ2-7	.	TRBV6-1	CATILGQRYEQYF	TGTGCCACCATCCTTGGACAAAGATACGAGCAGTACTTC
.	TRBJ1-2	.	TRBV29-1	CSVQGQTYGYTF	TGCAGCGTGCAAGGACAGACCTATGGCTACACCTTC
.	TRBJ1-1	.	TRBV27	CASSLSSTLGAFF	TGTGCCAGCAGTTTATCCTCCACACTGGGAGCTTTCTTT
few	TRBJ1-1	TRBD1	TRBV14	CASSQVGPTGSTFF	TGTGCCAGCAGCCAAGTCGGTCCGACAGGGTCAACTTTCTTT
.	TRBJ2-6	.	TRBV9	CASSPLTGANVLTF	TGTGCCAGCAGCCCATTGACTGGGGCCAACGTCCTGACTTTC
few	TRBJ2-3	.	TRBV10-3	CAIRTSVTDTQYF	TGTGCCATCAGGACCTCCGTAACAGATACGCAGTATTTT
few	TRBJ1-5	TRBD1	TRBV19	CASSIGARGFQPQHF	TGTGCCAGTAGTATAGGAGCCAGGGGGTTTCAGCCCCAGCATTTT
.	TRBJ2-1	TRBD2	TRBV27	CASTPTSGGLNNEQFF	TGTGCCAGCACCCCGACTAGCGGGGGGCTGAACAATGAGCAGTTCTTC